A single sample is the source of the 8 T cell receptor beta chains below, sequenced in a study of blood T cell repertoires in COVID-19. TCRdb's copy holds only in-frame clones and misses some; the assay was immunoSEQ multiplex PCR. Of 250,000 to 350,000 clones listed, 86% are singletons. The sequencing sample was made of peripheral blood. These receptors came from a woman between 45 and 65 years old with acute or convalescent COVID-19.

This chain uses TRBV12-3 or TRBV12-4 with TRBJ1-2, with a tentative D call TRBD1 (6 bases). The CDR3 runs to 13 residues. V lost 1 base, J lost 6 bases, and 9 bases lay in between. The CDR3 nucleotides are TGTGCCAGCAGTTTAGTATCAGGGGATGGCTACACCTTC. Translating gives CASSLVSGDGYTF.

The chain links TRBV11-3 to TRBJ2-1; 11 bases agree with TRBD2. The CDR3 runs to 16 residues. With V trimmed by 5 bases and J by 3 bases, 6 bases remained unmatched. CDR1 is SGHNT and CDR2 is YENEEA in the germline V gene. The CDR3 DNA is TGTGCCAGCAGCAGGTCCGGGACTAGCGGCTACAATGAGCAGTTCTTC. It specifies CASSRSGTSGYNEQFF.

The chain employs TRBV10-3 and TRBJ2-3; 14 bases fit TRBD2. After removal of 4 bases from V and 3 bases from J, the junction contained 3 bases not matched to a gene. The germline V gene encodes CDR1 ENHRY and CDR2 SYGVKD. The CDR3 is made up of 16 amino acids. CDR3 sequence: CAISVGTSGRTDTQYF. CDR3 nucleotide sequence: TGTGCCATCAGTGTTGGGACTAGCGGGAGAACAGATACGCAGTATTTT.

On this clone itself: Other nucleotide sequences in the sample specify the same CDR3. This chain uses TRBV2 with TRBJ1-1; D unclear. Trimming left V 6 bases short and J 0 bases short, with 8 bases between. There are 13 residues in the CDR3. Germline CDR1 and CDR2: SNHLY and FYNNEI. CDR3 residues: CASSEIMNTEAFF. In nucleotides, the CDR3 is TGTGCCAGCAGCGAGATCATGAACACTGAAGCTTTCTTT.

The chain employs TRBV24-1 and TRBJ2-7, with D maybe TRBD2 (5 bases). The ends were cut back, 5 bases at V and 3 bases at J, with 10 bases in the middle. The germline CDR1 and CDR2 sequences are KGHDR and SFDVKD. CDR3 size: 13 residues. CDR3 bases: TGTGCCACCAGTGGTCAGGAGGACTACGAGCAGTACTTC. As protein: CATSGQEDYEQYF.

The chain combines TRBV28 with TRBJ2-1, with D tentatively TRBD2 (6 bases). Germline CDR1 and CDR2: MDHEN and SYDVKM. The V end was cut by 2 bases, the J end by 7 bases, with 6 bases between. The CDR3 spans 12 residues. As DNA, the CDR3 is TGTGCCAGCAGTTTACGGGAGAATGAGCAGTTCTTC. Translation gives CASSLRENEQFF.

This sequence joins TRBV9 and TRBJ2-2, with D uncertain. The V end lost 5 bases, the J end lost 4 bases, and 18 bases lay between the germline ends. This CDR3 region has 16 residues. CDR1 is SGDLS and CDR2 is YYNGEE in the germline V gene. CDR3 amino acids: CASRSPLNSVTGELFF. In DNA form, the CDR3 reads TGTGCCAGCAGGTCGCCGCTGAATTCGGTCACCGGGGAGCTGTTTTTT.

In DNA form, the CDR3 reads TGTGCCTGGAGTGCGGGGAACGGAGGGGAAAAACTGTTTTTT. It yields the protein CAWSAGNGGEKLFF. The rearrangement uses TRBV30 and TRBJ1-4; D is uncertain. V lost 1 base and J 8 bases, leaving 14 bases between the germline ends. The germline V gene has CDR1 GTSNPN and CDR2 SVGIG (reference sequence). This CDR3 contains 14 residues.